This T cell receptor (beta chain) was retrieved from a study of shared clonotypes between healthy human individuals. Study outcomes and limitations: The represented genetic and exposure-history diversity was limited by the small number of donors. Generation probabilities were higher for clonotypes shared across all four sorted-subset donors than for unshared ones.

The healthy adult donors were HIV-negative and reported no recent acute infections or vaccinations. Researchers partitioned CD4+ cells into CD45RA+ naive and CD45RA-negative memory subsets. Per germline, CDR1 SGHDT and CDR2 YYEEEE. V was clipped by 4 bases and J by 3 bases; unmatched bases: 9. CDR3 length equals 16 residues. A word on this clone: Its antigen is unidentified.

The method was immunoSEQ multiplex PCR; TCRdb's version includes in-frame clones alone and lacks a portion of them. The sample holds hundreds of thousands of clones, 74% seen once. The V gene is TRBV5-6, the J gene TRBJ1-4; 7 bases fit TRBD1. The origin of this receptor is a woman in her twenties or thirties in good health. Sample: memory CD4+ T cells sorted from blood. The subset was: CD45RA-negative fraction. The CDR3 DNA is TGTGCCAGCAGCCCTCGTCCGGGACAGCCTAATGAAAAACTGTTTTTT. It is translated as CASSPRPGQPNEKLFF. Combining the CDR3 with reference TRBV5-6 and TRBJ1-4 gives the whole variable domain DAGVTQSPTHLIKTRGQQVTLRCSPKSGHDTVSWYQQALGQGPQFIFQYYEEEERQRGNFPDRFSGHQFPNYSSELNVNALLLGDSALYLCASSPRPGQPNEKLFFGSGTQLSVL.